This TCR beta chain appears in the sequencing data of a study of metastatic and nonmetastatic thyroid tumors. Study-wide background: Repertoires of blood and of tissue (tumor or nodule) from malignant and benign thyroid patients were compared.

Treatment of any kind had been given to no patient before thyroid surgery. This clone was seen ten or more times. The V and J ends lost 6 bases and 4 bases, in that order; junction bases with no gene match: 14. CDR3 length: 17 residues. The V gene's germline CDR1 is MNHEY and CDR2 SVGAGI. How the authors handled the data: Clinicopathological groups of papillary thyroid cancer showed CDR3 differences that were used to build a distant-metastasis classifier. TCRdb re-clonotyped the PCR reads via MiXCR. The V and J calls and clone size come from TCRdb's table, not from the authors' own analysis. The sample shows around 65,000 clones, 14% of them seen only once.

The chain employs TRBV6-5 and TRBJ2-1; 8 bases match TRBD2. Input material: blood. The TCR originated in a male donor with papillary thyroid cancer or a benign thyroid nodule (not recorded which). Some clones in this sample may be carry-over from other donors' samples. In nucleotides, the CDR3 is TGTGCCAGCAGACAAAGGGTCGGGACTAGGCCTTACAATGAGCAGTTCTTC. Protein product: CASRQRVGTRPYNEQFF.